This entry is about one TCR beta chain. Its antigen is unidentified. This record belongs to a study of OX40 agonist ivuxolimab in advanced cancers. Looking at the study overall: The patients' treatment was ivuxolimab, an agonistic anti-OX40 (CD134) antibody. At doses from 0.01 to 10 mg/kg, patients were given intravenous ivuxolimab every 2 weeks. Study findings and constraints: CD4+ T cells averaged fewer expanded clones than CD8+ T cells.

TCRdb's copy holds only in-frame clones and misses some; the assay was immunoSEQ multiplex PCR. The sample carries about 46,000 clones, almost 90% recorded once. After removal of 4 bases from V and 0 bases from J, the junction contained 6 bases not matched to a gene. This CDR3 spans 17 amino acids. In germline, CDR1 is SGHTA, CDR2 FQGTGA. The study sampled blood at baseline, cycle 4 day 1, and cycle 7 day 1. Sequenced here: CD4+ or CD8+ T cells sorted from blood, sampled in a trial of the OX40 agonist ivuxolimab. The V gene is TRBV7-3, the J gene TRBJ2-6; 7 nucleotides align to TRBD2. The sequence was collected from an adult with an advanced solid tumor such as melanoma, head and neck, liver or kidney cancer. The CDR3 reads CASSYLAGYSGANVLTF. The CDR3 nucleotides are TGTGCCAGCAGCTACTTAGCGGGTTACTCTGGGGCCAACGTCCTGACTTTC.